Listed below are T cell receptor beta chains from one sample, sequenced in a study of CD8 T cells in Susac syndrome. TCRdb itself ran the immunoSEQ multiplex PCR reads through MiXCR, one entry per CDR3 protein. The table lists about 210,000 distinct CDR3 sequences, roughly 94% of them singletons, with 0.082% in the top ten. The source material was CD4+ T cells from PBMCs. The receptors come from a human donor with multiple sclerosis. CDR3s include the opening cysteine and the closing phenylalanine or tryptophan. D genes are given only for firm matches. Not all rows give a size; the values are once, few, many and, for expanded clones, a class.

TRBJ1-4 once TRBD1 TRBV20-1 TGCAGTGCTAGATCCGGGACAGGTGACCAAAAACTGTTTTTT CSARSGTGDQKLFF
TRBJ2-5 NA TRBD2 TRBV24-1 TGTGCCACCAGTGAGAGCGGGGGCAATCAAGAGACCCAGTACTTC CATSESGGNQETQYF
TRBJ2-3 NA NA TRBV7-2 TGTGCCAGTTCGGGGGATACGCAGTATTTT CASSGDTQYF
TRBJ1-4 once NA TRBV6-6 TGTGCCAGCAGTTTAAGGAGTCATGAAAAACTGTTTTTT CASSLRSHEKLFF
TRBJ2-1 NA NA TRBV3-1 TGTGCCAGCAGCCAAGGGGATCGGGAGCAGTTCTTC CASSQGDREQFF
TRBJ2-1 NA NA TRBV19 TGTGCCAGTAGTGCCACCCTGGAGCAGTTCTTC CASSATLEQFF
TRBJ1-2 NA TRBD1 TRBV19 TGTGCCAGTAGTAAAGAGACCGGGACAGGGACTAATGGCTACACCTTC CASSKETGTGTNGYTF
TRBJ2-5 NA TRBD2 TRBV20-1 TGCAGTGCGAGGTCGGGGGGGGCCCGAGAGACCCAGTACTTC CSARSGGARETQYF
TRBJ1-1 NA TRBD1 TRBV5-6 TGTGCCAGCTCGAGTCACGGGACAGCTACACTGGAAGCTTTCTTT CASSSHGTATLEAFF
TRBJ2-1 NA TRBD2 TRBV7-3 TGTGCCAGCAGCTCGACTAGCGGGGGGAGGTATGAGCAGTTCTTC CASSSTSGGRYEQFF
TRBJ1-5 once NA TRBV5-1 TGCGCCAGCAGCTTGGAGGGTAGGGAAGGTCAGCCCCAGCATTTT CASSLEGREGQPQHF
TRBJ2-2 NA TRBD1 TRBV29-1 TGCAGCGCAGGACAGGCGAACACCGGGGAGCTGTTTTTT CSAGQANTGELFF
TRBJ1-1 NA NA TRBV27 TGTGCCAGCAGTTTTACCTCGGAGGGCACTGAAGCTTTCTTT CASSFTSEGTEAFF
TRBJ2-5 NA NA TRBV6-1 TGTGCCAGCGGGCCTAGCAGGGAGACCCAGTACTTC CASGPSRETQYF
TRBJ1-5 NA TRBD1 TRBV20-1 TGCAGTGCTAGCAGGACAGGGGGCAATCAGCCCCAGCATTTT CSASRTGGNQPQHF